This T cell receptor beta chain was identified during a study of blood T cell repertoires in COVID-19. Study overall: Specimens from acute and convalescent COVID-19 originated in the United States, Italy and Spain. PBMCs, B-cell-depleted T cells, or T cells were the source of the cDNA or gDNA that made up the material.

How the authors handled the data: Reference gene primer amplification gave estimated nucleated cell counts. Profiled with immunoSEQ multiplex PCR; TCRdb holds only in-frame clones, not every one. V and J calls and clone size are those listed in that table; D and trimming were worked out from the DNA. The repertoire has fewer than 20,000 clones, 91% of them found once; the top ten carry about 4.1%. Trimming removed 0 bases at V and 1 base at J, with 7 bases between. The CDR3 length is 15 residues. CDR1 is SGDLS, CDR2 YYNGEE, per germline. This sequence joins TRBV9 and TRBJ2-2; tentatively, D is TRBD2 (5 bases). The source of this sequence is a man between 60 and 70 years old with active COVID-19. Source material: peripheral blood. CDR3 in amino acids: CASSVVGRNTGELFF. The CDR3 nucleotides read TGTGCCAGCAGCGTAGTAGGGAGGAACACCGGGGAGCTGTTTTTT.